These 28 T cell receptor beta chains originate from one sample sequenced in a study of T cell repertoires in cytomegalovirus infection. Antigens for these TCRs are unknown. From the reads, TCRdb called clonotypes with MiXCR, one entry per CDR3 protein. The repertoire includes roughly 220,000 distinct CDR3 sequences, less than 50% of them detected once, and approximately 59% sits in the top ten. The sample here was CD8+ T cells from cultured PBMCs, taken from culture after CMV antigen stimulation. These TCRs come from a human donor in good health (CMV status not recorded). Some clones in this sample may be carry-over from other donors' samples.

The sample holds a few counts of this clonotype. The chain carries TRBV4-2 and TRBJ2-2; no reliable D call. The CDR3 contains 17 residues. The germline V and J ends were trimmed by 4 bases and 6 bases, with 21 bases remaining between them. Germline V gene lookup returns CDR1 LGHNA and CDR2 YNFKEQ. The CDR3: CASSPLTTERRAGELFF. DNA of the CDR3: TGTGCCAGCAGCCCACTTACTACAGAGCGCCGGGCCGGGGAGCTGTTTTTT.

The CDR3 loop is CASSPTSGRNSYNEQFF. The CDR3 nucleotides are TGTGCCAGCAGTCCTACTAGCGGGAGGAACTCCTACAATGAGCAGTTCTTC. This rearrangement joins TRBV7-3 to TRBJ2-1; TRBD2 agrees at 12 bases. The CDR3 covers 17 residues. Germline V gene lookup returns CDR1 SGHTA and CDR2 FQGTGA. V gave up 6 bases and J gave up 0 bases; unmatched junction bases: 6.

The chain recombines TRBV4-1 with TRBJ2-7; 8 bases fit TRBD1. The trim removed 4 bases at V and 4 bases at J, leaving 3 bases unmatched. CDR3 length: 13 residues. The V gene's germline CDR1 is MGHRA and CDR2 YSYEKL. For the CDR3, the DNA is TGCGCCAGCAGCCCCCAGGGGGCTTACGAGCAGTACTTC. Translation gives CASSPQGAYEQYF.

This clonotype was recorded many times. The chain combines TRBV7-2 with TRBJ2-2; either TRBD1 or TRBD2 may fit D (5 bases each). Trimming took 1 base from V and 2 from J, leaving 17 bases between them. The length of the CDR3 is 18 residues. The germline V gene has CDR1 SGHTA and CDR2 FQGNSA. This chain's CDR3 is CASSLGPWRGDNTGELFF. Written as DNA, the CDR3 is TGTGCCAGCAGCTTAGGGCCCTGGAGAGGGGATAACACCGGGGAGCTGTTTTTT.

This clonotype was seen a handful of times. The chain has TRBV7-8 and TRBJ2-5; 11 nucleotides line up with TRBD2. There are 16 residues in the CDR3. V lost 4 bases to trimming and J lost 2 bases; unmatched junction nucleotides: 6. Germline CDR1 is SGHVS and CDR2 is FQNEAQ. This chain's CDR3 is CASSSGLAGGQETQYF. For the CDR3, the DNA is TGTGCCAGCAGCTCCGGCCTAGCGGGGGGACAAGAGACCCAGTACTTC. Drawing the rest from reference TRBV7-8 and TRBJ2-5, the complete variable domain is GAGVSQSPRYKVAKRGQDVALRCDPISGHVSLFWYQQALGQGPEFLTYFQNEAQLDKSGLPSDRFFAERPEGSVSTLKIQRTQQEDSAVYLCASSSGLAGGQETQYFGPGTRLLVL.

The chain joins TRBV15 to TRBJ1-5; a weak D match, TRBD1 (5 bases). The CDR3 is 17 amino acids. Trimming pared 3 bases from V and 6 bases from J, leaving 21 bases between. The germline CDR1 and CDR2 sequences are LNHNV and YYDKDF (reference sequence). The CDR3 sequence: CATSRDPGRVDTQPQHF. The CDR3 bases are TGTGCCACCAGCAGGGATCCCGGCAGGGTCGACACTCAGCCCCAGCATTTT. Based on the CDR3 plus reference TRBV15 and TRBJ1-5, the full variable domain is DAMVIQNPRYQVTQFGKPVTLSCSQTLNHNVMYWYQQKSSQAPKLLFHYYDKDFNNEADTPDNFQSRRPNTSFCFLDIRSPGLGDTAMYLCATSRDPGRVDTQPQHFGDGTRLSIL.

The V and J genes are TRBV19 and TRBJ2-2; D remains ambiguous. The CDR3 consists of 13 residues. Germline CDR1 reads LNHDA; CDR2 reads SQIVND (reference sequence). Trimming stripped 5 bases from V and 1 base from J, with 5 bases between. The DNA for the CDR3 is TGTGCCAGTAGTTACCAGAACACCGGGGAGCTGTTTTTT. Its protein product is CASSYQNTGELFF.

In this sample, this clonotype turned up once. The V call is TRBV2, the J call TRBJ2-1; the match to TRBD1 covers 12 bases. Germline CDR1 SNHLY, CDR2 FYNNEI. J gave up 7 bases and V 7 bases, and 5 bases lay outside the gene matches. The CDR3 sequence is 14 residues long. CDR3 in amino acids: CASTGTGGKNEQFF. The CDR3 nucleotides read TGTGCCAGCACTGGGACAGGGGGCAAGAATGAGCAGTTCTTC.

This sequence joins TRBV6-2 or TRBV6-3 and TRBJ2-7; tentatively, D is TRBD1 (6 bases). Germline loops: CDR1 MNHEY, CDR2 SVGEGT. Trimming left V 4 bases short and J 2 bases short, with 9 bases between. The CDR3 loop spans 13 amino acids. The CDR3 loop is CASSFRGPYEQYF. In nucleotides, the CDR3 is TGTGCCAGCAGTTTCAGGGGCCCCTACGAGCAGTACTTC.

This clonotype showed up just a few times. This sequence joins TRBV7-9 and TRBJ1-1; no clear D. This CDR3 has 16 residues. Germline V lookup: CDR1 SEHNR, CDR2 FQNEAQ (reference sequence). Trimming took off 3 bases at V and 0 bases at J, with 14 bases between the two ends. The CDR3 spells CASSLPPGSMNTEAFF. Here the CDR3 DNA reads TGTGCCAGCAGCTTGCCCCCGGGCAGCATGAACACTGAAGCTTTCTTT.

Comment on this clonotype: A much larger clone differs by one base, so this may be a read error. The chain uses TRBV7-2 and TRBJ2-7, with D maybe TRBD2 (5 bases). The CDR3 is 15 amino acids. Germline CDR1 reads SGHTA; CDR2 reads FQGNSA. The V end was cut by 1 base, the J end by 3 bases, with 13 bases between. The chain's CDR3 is CASSLVRAHFYEQYF. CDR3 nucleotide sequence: TGTGCCAGCAGCTTAGTGAGGGCGCACTTCTACGAGCAGTACTTC.

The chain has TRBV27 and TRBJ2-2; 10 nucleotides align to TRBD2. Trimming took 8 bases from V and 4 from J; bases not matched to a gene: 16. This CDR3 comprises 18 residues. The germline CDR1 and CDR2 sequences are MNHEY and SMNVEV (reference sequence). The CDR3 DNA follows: TGTGCCAGCGGGACTCTAGCGGGAGAGGTTGGGGGCACCGGGGAGCTGTTTTTT. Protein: CASGTLAGEVGGTGELFF.

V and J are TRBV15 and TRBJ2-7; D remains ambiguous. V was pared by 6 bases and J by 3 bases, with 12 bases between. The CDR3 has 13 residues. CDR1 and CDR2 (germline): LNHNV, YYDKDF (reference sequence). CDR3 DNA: TGTGCCACCAGTCTGCGACCTTTCTACGAGCAGTACTTC. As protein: CATSLRPFYEQYF.

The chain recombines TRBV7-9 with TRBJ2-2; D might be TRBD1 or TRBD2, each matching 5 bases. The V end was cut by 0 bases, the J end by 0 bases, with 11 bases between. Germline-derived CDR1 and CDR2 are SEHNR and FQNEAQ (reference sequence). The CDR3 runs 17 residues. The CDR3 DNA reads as TGTGCCAGCAGCTTAGCCCTGGGACCAGCGAACACCGGGGAGCTGTTTTTT. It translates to CASSLALGPANTGELFF.

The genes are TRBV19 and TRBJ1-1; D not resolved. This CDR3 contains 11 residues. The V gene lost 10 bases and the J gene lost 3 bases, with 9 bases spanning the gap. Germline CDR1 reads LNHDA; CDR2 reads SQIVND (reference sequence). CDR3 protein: CATQKYTEAFF. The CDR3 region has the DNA TGTGCCACCCAAAAATACACTGAAGCTTTCTTT.

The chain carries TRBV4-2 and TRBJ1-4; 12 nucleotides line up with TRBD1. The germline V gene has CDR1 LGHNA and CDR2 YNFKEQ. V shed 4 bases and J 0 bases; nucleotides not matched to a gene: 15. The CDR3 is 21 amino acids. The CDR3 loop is CASSRRTGQGAIRATNEKLFF. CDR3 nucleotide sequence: TGTGCCAGCAGCCGGCGCACGGGACAGGGGGCGATTCGTGCAACTAATGAAAAACTGTTTTTT.

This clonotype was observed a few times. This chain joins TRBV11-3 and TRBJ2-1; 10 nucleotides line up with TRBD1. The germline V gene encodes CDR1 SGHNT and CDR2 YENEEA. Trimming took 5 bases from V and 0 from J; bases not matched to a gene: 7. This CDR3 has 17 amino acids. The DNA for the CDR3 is TGTGCCAGCAGCCGGACAGGGGGAAGTAGCTCCTACAATGAGCAGTTCTTC. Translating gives CASSRTGGSSSYNEQFF.

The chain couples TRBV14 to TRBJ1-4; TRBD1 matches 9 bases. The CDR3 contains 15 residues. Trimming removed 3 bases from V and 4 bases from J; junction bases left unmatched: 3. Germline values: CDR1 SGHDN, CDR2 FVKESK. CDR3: CASSQGQGRNEKLFF. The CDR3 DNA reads TGTGCCAGCAGCCAGGGACAGGGTCGTAATGAAAAACTGTTTTTT.

The CDR3 DNA reads TGCAGTGCTCCCCCTCCCTCGACAGGGGCCGACGAGCAGTACTTC. Protein sequence: CSAPPPSTGADEQYF. The chain has TRBV20-1 and TRBJ2-7; 8 bases map to TRBD1. Germline lookup yields CDR1 DFQATT and CDR2 SNEGSKA (reference sequence). The V gene end was trimmed by 5 bases and the J gene end by 5 bases; junction bases not matched to a gene: 14. There are 15 residues in the CDR3.

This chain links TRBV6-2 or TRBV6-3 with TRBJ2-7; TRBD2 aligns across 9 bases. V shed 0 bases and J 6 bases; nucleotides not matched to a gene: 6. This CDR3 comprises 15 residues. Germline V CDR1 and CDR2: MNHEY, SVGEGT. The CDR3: CASSYSSRGGGEQYF. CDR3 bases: TGTGCCAGCAGTTACTCCTCGCGGGGGGGCGGCGAGCAGTACTTC.

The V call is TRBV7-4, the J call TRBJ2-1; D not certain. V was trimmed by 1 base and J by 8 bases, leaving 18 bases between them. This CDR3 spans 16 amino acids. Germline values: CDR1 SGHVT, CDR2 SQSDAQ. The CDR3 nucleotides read TGTGCCAGCAGCTTAGTGGTGACTCCCGGAAGCGATGAGCAGTTCTTC. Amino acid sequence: CASSLVVTPGSDEQFF.

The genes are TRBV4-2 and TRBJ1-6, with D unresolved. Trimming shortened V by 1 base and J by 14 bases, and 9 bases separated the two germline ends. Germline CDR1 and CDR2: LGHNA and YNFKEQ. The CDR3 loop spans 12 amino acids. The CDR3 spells CASSQVLGALHF. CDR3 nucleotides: TGTGCCAGCAGCCAAGTACTGGGAGCCCTCCACTTT.

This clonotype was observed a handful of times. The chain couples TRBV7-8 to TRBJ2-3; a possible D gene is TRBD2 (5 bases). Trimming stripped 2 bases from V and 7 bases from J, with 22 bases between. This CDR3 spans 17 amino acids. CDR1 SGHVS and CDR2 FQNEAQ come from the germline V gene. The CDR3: CASSLLLNGGDPYTQYF. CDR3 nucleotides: TGTGCCAGCAGCTTACTCCTCAACGGAGGAGATCCGTATACGCAGTATTTT.

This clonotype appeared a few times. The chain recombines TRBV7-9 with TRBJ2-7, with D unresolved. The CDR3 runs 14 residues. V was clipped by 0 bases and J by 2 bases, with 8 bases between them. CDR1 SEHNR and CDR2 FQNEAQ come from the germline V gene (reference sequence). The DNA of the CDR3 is TGTGCCAGCAGCTTAGCTGGCTTCGCCTACGAGCAGTACTTC. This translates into CASSLAGFAYEQYF.

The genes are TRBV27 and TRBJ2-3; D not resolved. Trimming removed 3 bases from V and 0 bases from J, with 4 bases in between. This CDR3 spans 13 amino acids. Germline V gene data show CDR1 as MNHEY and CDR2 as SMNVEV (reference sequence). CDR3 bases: TGTGCCAGCAGTTTCCTTAGCACAGATACGCAGTATTTT. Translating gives CASSFLSTDTQYF.

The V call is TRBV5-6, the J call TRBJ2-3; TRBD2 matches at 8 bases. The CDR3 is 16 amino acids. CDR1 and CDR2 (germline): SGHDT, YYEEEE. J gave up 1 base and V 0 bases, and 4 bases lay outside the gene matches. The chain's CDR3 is CASSLARTSRTDTQYF. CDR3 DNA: TGTGCCAGCAGCTTGGCTAGGACTAGCCGCACAGATACGCAGTATTTT.

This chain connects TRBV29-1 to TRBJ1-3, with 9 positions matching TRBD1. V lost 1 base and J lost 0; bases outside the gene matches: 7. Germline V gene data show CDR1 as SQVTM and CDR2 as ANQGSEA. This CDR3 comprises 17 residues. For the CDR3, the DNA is TGCAGCGTTGAAGTTCCGGGACAGGGATTCTCTGGAAACACCATATATTTT. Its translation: CSVEVPGQGFSGNTIYF.

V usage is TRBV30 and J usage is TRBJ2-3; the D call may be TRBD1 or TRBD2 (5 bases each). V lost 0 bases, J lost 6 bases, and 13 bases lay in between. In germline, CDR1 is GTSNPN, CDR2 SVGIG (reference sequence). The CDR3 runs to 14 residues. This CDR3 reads CAWSVLGTTDTQYF. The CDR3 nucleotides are TGTGCCTGGAGTGTACTCGGGACCACCGATACGCAGTATTTT.